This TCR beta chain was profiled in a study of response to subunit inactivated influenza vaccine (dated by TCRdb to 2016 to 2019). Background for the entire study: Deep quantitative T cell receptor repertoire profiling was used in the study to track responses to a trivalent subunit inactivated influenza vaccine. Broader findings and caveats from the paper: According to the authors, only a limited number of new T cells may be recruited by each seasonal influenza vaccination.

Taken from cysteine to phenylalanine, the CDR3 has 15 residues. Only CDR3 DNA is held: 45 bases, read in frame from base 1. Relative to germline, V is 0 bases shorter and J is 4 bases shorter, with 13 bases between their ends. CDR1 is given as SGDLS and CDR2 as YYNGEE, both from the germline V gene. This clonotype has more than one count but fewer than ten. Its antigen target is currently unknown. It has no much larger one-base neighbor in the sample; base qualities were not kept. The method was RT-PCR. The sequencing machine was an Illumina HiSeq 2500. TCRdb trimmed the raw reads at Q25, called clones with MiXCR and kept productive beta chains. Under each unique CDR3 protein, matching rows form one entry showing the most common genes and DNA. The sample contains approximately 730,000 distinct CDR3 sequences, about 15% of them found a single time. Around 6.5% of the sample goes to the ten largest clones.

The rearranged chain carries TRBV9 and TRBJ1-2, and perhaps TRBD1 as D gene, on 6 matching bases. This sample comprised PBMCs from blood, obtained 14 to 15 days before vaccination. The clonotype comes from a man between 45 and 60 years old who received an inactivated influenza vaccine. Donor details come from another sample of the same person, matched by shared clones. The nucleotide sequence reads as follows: TGTGCCAGCAGCGTAGGGGTAGGGGGAGGCTATGGCTACACCTTC. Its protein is CASSVGVGGGYGYTF.